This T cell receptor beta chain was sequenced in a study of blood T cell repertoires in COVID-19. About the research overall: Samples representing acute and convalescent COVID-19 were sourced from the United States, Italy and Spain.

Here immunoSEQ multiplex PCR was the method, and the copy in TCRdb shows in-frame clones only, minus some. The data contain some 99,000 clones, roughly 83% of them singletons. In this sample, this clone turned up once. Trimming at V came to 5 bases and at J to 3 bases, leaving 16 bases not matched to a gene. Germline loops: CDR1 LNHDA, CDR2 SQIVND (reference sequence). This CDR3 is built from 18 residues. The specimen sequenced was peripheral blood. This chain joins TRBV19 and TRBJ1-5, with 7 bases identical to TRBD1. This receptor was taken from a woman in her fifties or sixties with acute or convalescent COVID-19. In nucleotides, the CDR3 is TGTGCCAGTAGTCCCTGGGGGACAGATATCCTTCCCAATCAGCCCCAGCATTTT. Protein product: CASSPWGTDILPNQPQHF.